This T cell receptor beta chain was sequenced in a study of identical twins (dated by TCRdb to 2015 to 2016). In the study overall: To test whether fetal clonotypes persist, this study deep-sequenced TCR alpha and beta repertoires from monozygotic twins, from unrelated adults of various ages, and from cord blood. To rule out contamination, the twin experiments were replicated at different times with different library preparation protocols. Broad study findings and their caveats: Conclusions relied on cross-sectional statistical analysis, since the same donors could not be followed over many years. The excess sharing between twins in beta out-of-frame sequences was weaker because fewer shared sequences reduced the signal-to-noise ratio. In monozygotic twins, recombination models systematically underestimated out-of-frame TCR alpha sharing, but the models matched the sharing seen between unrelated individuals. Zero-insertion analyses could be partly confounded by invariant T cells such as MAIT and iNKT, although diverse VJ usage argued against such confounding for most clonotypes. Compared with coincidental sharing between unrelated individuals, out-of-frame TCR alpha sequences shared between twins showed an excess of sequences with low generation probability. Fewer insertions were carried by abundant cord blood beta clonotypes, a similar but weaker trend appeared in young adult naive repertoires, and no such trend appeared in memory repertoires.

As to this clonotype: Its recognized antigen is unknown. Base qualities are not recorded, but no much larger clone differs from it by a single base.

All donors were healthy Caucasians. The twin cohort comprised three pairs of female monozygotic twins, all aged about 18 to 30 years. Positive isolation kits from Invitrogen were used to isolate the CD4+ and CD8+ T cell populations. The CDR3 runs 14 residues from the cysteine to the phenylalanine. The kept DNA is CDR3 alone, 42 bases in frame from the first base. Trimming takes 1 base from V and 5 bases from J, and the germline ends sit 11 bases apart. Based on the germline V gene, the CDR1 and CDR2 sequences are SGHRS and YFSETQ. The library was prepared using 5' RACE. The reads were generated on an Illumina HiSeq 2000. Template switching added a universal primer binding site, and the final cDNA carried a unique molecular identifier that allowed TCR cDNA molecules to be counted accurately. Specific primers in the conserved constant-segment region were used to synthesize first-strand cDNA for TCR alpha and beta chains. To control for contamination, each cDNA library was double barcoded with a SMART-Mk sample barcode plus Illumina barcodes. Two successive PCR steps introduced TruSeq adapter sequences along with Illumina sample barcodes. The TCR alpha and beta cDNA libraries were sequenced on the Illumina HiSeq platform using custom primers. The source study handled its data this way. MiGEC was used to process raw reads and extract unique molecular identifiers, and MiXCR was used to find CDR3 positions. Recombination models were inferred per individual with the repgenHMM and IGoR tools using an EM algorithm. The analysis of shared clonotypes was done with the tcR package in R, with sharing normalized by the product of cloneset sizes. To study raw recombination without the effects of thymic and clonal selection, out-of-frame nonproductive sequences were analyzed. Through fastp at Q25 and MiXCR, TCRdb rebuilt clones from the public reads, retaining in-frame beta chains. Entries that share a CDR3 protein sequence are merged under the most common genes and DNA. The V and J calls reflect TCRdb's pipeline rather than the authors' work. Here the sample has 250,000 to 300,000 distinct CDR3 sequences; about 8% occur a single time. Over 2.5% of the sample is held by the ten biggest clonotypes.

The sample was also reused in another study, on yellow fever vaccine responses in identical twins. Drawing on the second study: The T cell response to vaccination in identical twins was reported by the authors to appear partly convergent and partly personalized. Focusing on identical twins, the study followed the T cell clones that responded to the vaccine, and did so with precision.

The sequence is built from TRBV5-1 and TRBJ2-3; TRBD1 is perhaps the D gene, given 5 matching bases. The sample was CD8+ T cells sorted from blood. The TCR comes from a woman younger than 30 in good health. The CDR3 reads CASSLSGIKDTQYF. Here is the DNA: TGCGCCAGCAGCTTGTCAGGGATTAAAGATACGCAGTATTTT. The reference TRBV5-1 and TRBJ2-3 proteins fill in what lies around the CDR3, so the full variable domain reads KAGVTQTPRYLIKTRGQQVTLSCSPISGHRSVSWYQQTPGQGLQFLFEYFSETQRNKGNFPGRFSGRQFSNSRSEMNVSTLELGDSALYLCASSLSGIKDTQYFGPGTRLTVL.